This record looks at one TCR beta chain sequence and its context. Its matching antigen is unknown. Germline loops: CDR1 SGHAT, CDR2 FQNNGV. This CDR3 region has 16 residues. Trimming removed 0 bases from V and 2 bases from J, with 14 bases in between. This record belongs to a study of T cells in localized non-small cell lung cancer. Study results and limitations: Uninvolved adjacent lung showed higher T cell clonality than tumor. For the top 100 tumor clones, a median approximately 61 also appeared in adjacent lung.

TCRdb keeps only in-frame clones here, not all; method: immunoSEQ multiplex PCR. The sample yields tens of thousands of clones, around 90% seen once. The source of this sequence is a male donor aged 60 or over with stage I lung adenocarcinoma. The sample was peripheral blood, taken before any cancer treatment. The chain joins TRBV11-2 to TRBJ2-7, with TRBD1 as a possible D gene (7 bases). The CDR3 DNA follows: TGTGCCAGCAGCTTAGAGTTGACAGGGACTCCCTACGAGCAGTACTTC. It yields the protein CASSLELTGTPYEQYF.